This is a list of T cell receptor beta chains from one sample in a study of blood T cell repertoires in COVID-19. Data came from immunoSEQ multiplex PCR; TCRdb stores just in-frame clones and leaves some out. The data hold more than 30,000 clones, with just under 95% observed a single time. Material for sequencing was peripheral blood. All receptors derive from a human donor with active COVID-19. The donor label of this sample is uncertain. Each CDR3 is given with its conserved first and last residue. A D gene is named only where the DNA matches it firmly. For some rows the clone size is stated as once, few or many, or as a class when expanded; others skip it.

CDR3nt,CDR3aa,d_gene,j_gene,abundance,v_gene
TGTGCCAGTAGAGAGGGGGAGCGCTGGTATAATGAGCAGTTCTTC,CASREGERWYNEQFF,NA,TRBJ2-1,NA,TRBV19
TGTGCCACCAACAACGGGGGGGACAACTACGAGCAGTACTTC,CATNNGGDNYEQYF,TRBD2,TRBJ2-7,few,TRBV15
TGTGCCAGTAGAGGCGGGTACAGGGAACGCAATCAGCCCCAGCATTTT,CASRGGYRERNQPQHF,NA,TRBJ1-5,NA,TRBV19
TGTGCCAGTAGTAGCGGGACAGGGGGTCGTAGCAATCAGCCCCAGCATTTT,CASSSGTGGRSNQPQHF,TRBD1,TRBJ1-5,once,TRBV19
TGTGCCAGCAGCGCACCCACTGACACAAGTGGCTACACCTTC,CASSAPTDTSGYTF,NA,TRBJ1-2,NA,TRBV9
TGTGCCAGCAGCTCTGCTCCCAAGCCGACGGCGGCGGGCACCTTC,CASSSAPKPTAAGTF,NA,TRBJ1-2,NA,TRBV5-8
TGCGCCAGCAGCTTGGAGCCAGGGTCCCTGAACACTGAAGCTTTCTTT,CASSLEPGSLNTEAFF,NA,TRBJ1-1,NA,TRBV5-1
TGCGCCAGCAGCCAACAGGGGGCGCTAAATGAGCAGTTCTTC,CASSQQGALNEQFF,TRBD1,TRBJ2-1,NA,TRBV5-1
TGTGCCAGTAGTAGGGTGGGGACAGGGGGCTTCTCTGGCTACACCTTC,CASSRVGTGGFSGYTF,TRBD1,TRBJ1-2,NA,TRBV19
TGTGCCAGTAGTTCTTCGACAGGGAGCAATCAGCCCCAGCATTTT,CASSSSTGSNQPQHF,TRBD1,TRBJ1-5,once,TRBV19
TGTGCCAGCAGTTACGGAACTAGCGGGACCTATGAGCAGTTCTTC,CASSYGTSGTYEQFF,TRBD2,TRBJ2-1,NA,TRBV6-5
TGTGCCAGCAGTGGCGGACTAGCGGTGCCCCAAGGCACAGATACGCAGTATTTT,CASSGGLAVPQGTDTQYF,TRBD2,TRBJ2-3,NA,TRBV7-2
TGTGCCAGCAGTCCTCCGACAGGGTACCAAGAGACCCAGTACTTC,CASSPPTGYQETQYF,TRBD1,TRBJ2-5,medium-sized,TRBV28